Listed below are T cell receptor beta chains from one sample, sequenced in a study of control samples from healthy donors and cancer patients. The repertoire was sequenced with immunoSEQ multiplex PCR; TCRdb's copy has only in-frame clones and lacks some. Of under 150,000 clones listed, about 95% are singletons. Sequenced: blood. Receptor source: a man younger than 45 in good health. The CDR3 runs from the conserved cysteine through the conserved F or W. Each record gives: V gene, D gene, J gene, clone size, CDR3 protein, CDR3 DNA. A D gene is named only where the DNA matches it firmly. Not all rows give a size; the values are once, few, many and, for expanded clones, a class.

TRBV9	TRBD1	TRBJ2-3	NA	CASSPGQGAMFGTDTQYF	TGTGCCAGCAGCCCAGGACAGGGGGCTATGTTTGGCACAGATACGCAGTATTTT
TRBV28	TRBD1	TRBJ2-7	once	CASSRPGTGDYEQYF	TGTGCCAGCAGTAGGCCGGGGACAGGGGACTACGAGCAGTACTTC
TRBV13	NA	TRBJ1-1	NA	CASSLGHTEAFF	TGTGCCAGCAGCCTGGGACACACTGAAGCTTTCTTT
TRBV11-2	TRBD1	TRBJ1-2	NA	CASSPKWGQNYGYTF	TGTGCCAGCAGCCCCAAATGGGGACAGAACTATGGCTACACCTTC
TRBV9	TRBD1	TRBJ1-5	few	CASSAAGTGIQPQHF	TGTGCCAGCAGCGCGGCCGGGACAGGGATTCAGCCCCAGCATTTT
TRBV9	NA	TRBJ1-2	NA	CASSPGVGSYGYTF	TGTGCCAGCTCCCCGGGGGTGGGGAGCTATGGCTACACCTTC
TRBV7-2	NA	TRBJ2-2	NA	CASSPALRELFF	TGTGCCAGCAGCCCCGCGTTAAGGGAGCTGTTTTTT
TRBV2	TRBD1	TRBJ1-2	NA	CASNRGQNYGYTF	TGTGCCAGCAACAGGGGGCAAAACTATGGCTACACCTTC
TRBV7-9	NA	TRBJ2-1	NA	CASSFRGHEQFF	TGTGCCAGCAGCTTCAGGGGCCATGAGCAGTTCTTC
TRBV27	NA	TRBJ2-5	NA	CASRRGALYQETQYF	TGTGCCAGCCGCCGGGGCGCACTGTACCAAGAGACCCAGTACTTC
TRBV10-3	NA	TRBJ2-3	NA	CAISGRGNGTDTQYF	TGTGCCATCAGTGGTAGGGGGAACGGCACAGATACGCAGTATTTT
TRBV5-1	NA	TRBJ1-4	once	CASSLDGPATNEKLFF	TGCGCCAGCAGCTTGGACGGCCCTGCAACTAATGAAAAACTGTTTTTT
TRBV9	NA	TRBJ1-2	NA	CASSGFSGPLHGYTF	TGTGCCAGCAGCGGATTCTCCGGGCCCCTACATGGCTACACCTTC
TRBV30	NA	TRBJ1-1	NA	CAWTGTEAFF	TGTGCCTGGACAGGCACTGAAGCTTTCTTT
TRBV13	NA	TRBJ2-6	NA	CARPPRARGQWGGNSGANVLTF	TGCGCCCGCCCCCCCCGGGCCCGGGGGCAATGGGGGGGAAACTCTGGGGCCAACGTCCTGACTTTC
TRBV10-3	NA	TRBJ2-7	NA	CAISPGTSVAYEQYF	TGTGCCATCAGCCCCGGGACGTCTGTCGCCTACGAGCAGTACTTC
TRBV3-1/TRBV3-2	TRBD1	TRBJ1-2	once	CASSLRQGPYGYTF	TGTGCCAGCAGCCTCCGACAGGGGCCCTATGGCTACACCTTC
TRBV6-6	TRBD1	TRBJ1-4	NA	CASSPSGGKNEKLFF	TGTGCCAGCAGTCCTTCAGGGGGGAAAAATGAAAAACTGTTTTTT
TRBV6-6	TRBD1	TRBJ1-5	NA	CSCWGLQGDSNQPQHF	TGTTCTTGTTGGGGGCTGCAGGGGGATAGCAATCAGCCCCAGCATTTT
TRBV5-1	NA	TRBJ1-1	NA	CASSLGGTTEAFF	TGCGCCAGCAGCTTGGGAGGAACCACTGAAGCTTTCTTT
TRBV6-7	NA	TRBJ2-4	NA	CASRQREPSVQYF	TGTGCCAGCAGACAACGGGAGCCAAGCGTTCAGTACTTC
TRBV19	TRBD2	TRBJ2-1	NA	CASSTIPRWTSGGNNEQFF	TGTGCCAGTAGTACCATACCCAGATGGACTAGCGGGGGGAACAATGAGCAGTTCTTC
TRBV5-5	NA	TRBJ2-2	NA	CASSTIQGPGELFF	TGTGCCAGCAGCACAATACAGGGACCCGGGGAGCTGTTTTTT
TRBV9	NA	TRBJ1-1	NA	CASSVDWNTEAFF	TGTGCCAGCAGCGTAGATTGGAACACTGAAGCTTTCTTT
TRBV7-7	NA	TRBJ2-5	NA	CASSLSRAKETQYF	TGTGCTAGCAGCTTATCCAGAGCGAAAGAGACCCAGTACTTC
TRBV5-6	NA	TRBJ2-7	NA	CASSLEAAGYSNEQYF	TGTGCCAGCAGCTTGGAAGCCGCGGGGTACTCCAACGAGCAGTACTTC
TRBV29-1	NA	TRBJ1-1	NA	CSVGRGGNTEAFF	TGCAGCGTCGGCCGAGGTGGGAACACTGAAGCTTTCTTT
TRBV5-1	NA	TRBJ1-3	few	CASSLARWAAEPSGNTIYF	TGCGCCAGCAGCTTGGCCCGCTGGGCGGCGGAGCCCTCTGGAAACACCATATATTTT
TRBV28	NA	TRBJ2-7	NA	CASRGRVNNYEQYF	TGTGCCAGCAGGGGCAGAGTAAATAACTACGAGCAGTACTTC
TRBV4-3	TRBD2	TRBJ2-1	NA	CASSQGLKRGGTYNEQFF	TGCGCCAGCAGCCAAGGTCTTAAGCGGGGGGGGACATACAATGAGCAGTTCTTC
TRBV18	NA	TRBJ2-7	NA	CASSPWDGASSYEQYF	TGTGCCAGCTCACCGTGGGACGGGGCGAGCTCCTACGAGCAGTACTTC
TRBV19	TRBD1	TRBJ1-6	NA	CASTNRGVNSPLHF	TGTGCCAGTACCAACAGGGGGGTTAATTCACCCCTCCACTTT
TRBV7-2	NA	TRBJ2-2	NA	CASSVAGTGELFF	TGTGCCAGCAGCGTTGCCGGTACCGGGGAGCTGTTTTTT
TRBV29-1	NA	TRBJ1-1	NA	CSVEDRGTGHEAFF	TGCAGCGTTGAAGATCGGGGGACGGGACACGAAGCTTTCTTT
TRBV7-9	NA	TRBJ1-1	NA	CASSTTGVLMNTEAFF	TGTGCCAGCAGCACGACAGGAGTACTCATGAACACTGAAGCTTTCTTT
TRBV18	NA	TRBJ1-2	once	CASSPTERAYGYTF	TGTGCCAGCTCACCGACAGAGAGAGCCTATGGCTACACCTTC
TRBV19	NA	TRBJ2-5	NA	CASSQDKETQYF	TGTGCCAGTAGTCAGGACAAAGAGACCCAGTACTTC
TRBV6-1	NA	TRBJ1-4	NA	CASSDGPAREKLFF	TGTGCCAGCAGTGACGGCCCTGCCCGGGAAAAACTGTTTTTT
TRBV29-1	NA	TRBJ2-5	NA	CSRIELRPETQYF	TGCAGCCGAATCGAGCTTAGACCAGAGACCCAGTACTTC
TRBV7-2	TRBD2	TRBJ2-3	NA	CASSLVVLAGGGGGDTQYF	TGTGCCAGCAGCTTGGTAGTCCTAGCGGGGGGTGGAGGAGGAGATACGCAGTATTTT
TRBV4-3	TRBD1	TRBJ1-2	NA	CASSQDPNRGLVDGYTF	TGCGCCAGCAGCCAAGATCCTAACAGGGGGCTAGTCGATGGCTACACCTTC
TRBV19	TRBD1	TRBJ1-6	NA	CASSLWTGAYNSPLHF	TGTGCCAGTAGTCTCTGGACAGGGGCGTATAATTCACCCCTCCACTTT
TRBV7-2	NA	TRBJ1-1	once	CASSLGGFNTEAFF	TGTGCCAGCAGCCTCGGCGGGTTTAATACTGAAGCTTTCTTT
TRBV25-1	TRBD2	TRBJ2-3	NA	CASSEIGGLAGGTQYF	TGTGCCAGCAGTGAAATTGGGGGACTAGCGGGGGGCACGCAGTATTTT
TRBV7-2	NA	TRBJ1-6	NA	CASSLPEQGNSPLHF	TGTGCCAGCAGCTTGCCCGAACAGGGTAATTCACCCCTCCACTTT
TRBV28	TRBD1	TRBJ2-7	NA	CASNPRQGDYEQYF	TGTGCCAGCAACCCAAGACAGGGGGACTACGAGCAGTACTTC
TRBV11-2	NA	TRBJ2-7	once	CASSLERASTIEQYF	TGTGCCAGCAGCTTAGAACGGGCTAGCACGATCGAGCAGTACTTC
TRBV19	NA	TRBJ1-1	NA	CATRWGTEAFF	TGTGCCACAAGGTGGGGCACTGAAGCTTTCTTT
TRBV5-1	TRBD1	TRBJ1-5	NA	CASSLGAGGEPQHF	TGCGCCAGCAGCTTGGGGGCAGGGGGTGAGCCCCAGCATTTT
TRBV6-2/TRBV6-3	NA	TRBJ2-1	NA	CASSPASAGFDEQFF	TGTGCCAGCAGCCCGGCCTCCGCGGGTTTCGATGAGCAGTTCTTC
TRBV6-2/TRBV6-3	TRBD1	TRBJ1-2	NA	CASSYRGQGYGYTF	TGTGCCAGCAGTTACAGGGGACAGGGCTATGGCTACACCTTC
TRBV2	TRBD1	TRBJ1-1	NA	CASSGETGVTEAFF	TGTGCCAGCAGTGGTGAGACAGGGGTCACTGAAGCTTTCTTT
TRBV2	NA	TRBJ1-6	NA	CASSEGGRSPLHF	TGTGCCAGCAGTGAGGGGGGGCGATCACCCCTCCACTTT